This T cell receptor beta chain was documented in a study of graft-versus-host responses after intestinal transplantation. The overall study: Each of the recipients got a multivisceral, liver-intestinal, or isolated intestinal transplant. Each patient got anti-thymocyte globulin induction, then tacrolimus and steroids for two to four years.

V lost 2 bases to trimming and J lost 5 bases, with 16 bases between them. Germline V CDR1 and CDR2: GTSNPN, SVGIG (reference sequence). This CDR3 is built from 14 residues. Method: immunoSEQ multiplex PCR; TCRdb's copy keeps in-frame clones and lacks some. This table has some 88,000 clones, 85% to 95% appearing once. Turning to this clone: Its target is unknown.

The chain combines TRBV30 with TRBJ2-7, with D possibly TRBD2 on 7 matching bases. This clonotype was sampled from a human donor who received an intestinal transplant. The input for sequencing was unstimulated CD8+ T cells sorted from spleen or lymph node cells, taken before intestinal transplant. The CDR3 loop is CAWSRGAGADEQYF. CDR3 nucleotides: TGTGCCTGGAGTCGGGGGGCGGGGGCAGACGAGCAGTACTTC.